Here is one T cell receptor (beta chain) with its context. Its antigen is not known. This record comes from a study of T cell repertoires in cytomegalovirus infection. About the research overall: From public TCR beta signatures came an indication of both CMV infection and matching HLA type.

Via MiXCR, TCRdb re-called the reads, giving one row per CDR3 protein. The table records a few hundred thousand distinct CDR3 sequences, approximately 40% of them present only once. CDR3 length equals 15 residues. J lost 7 bases, V lost 8 bases, and 13 bases had no gene match. CDR1 is SNHLY, CDR2 FYNNEI, per germline. The receptor was isolated from a human donor in good health (CMV status not recorded). Some clones in this sample may be carry-over from other donors' samples. The chain employs TRBV2 and TRBJ2-1; 8 bases are shared with TRBD2. The material sequenced was cultured PBMCs, taken from culture after CMV antigen stimulation. In nucleotides, the CDR3 is TGTGCCAGCGTCCAGCGGGAGTCACAGGTAAATGAGCAGTTCTTC. This codes for CASVQRESQVNEQFF.